Below, 31 T cell receptor beta chains from the same sample are listed, as sequenced in a study of beta chain features in type 1 diabetes. The study, taken as a whole, reports: Moderately but significantly shorter TCRB CDR3s were found in Type 1 diabetes patients in all four CD4+ subsets.

These receptors are not linked to any known antigen. Reverse transcribing all isolated RNA meant expressed TCRB transcripts were sequenced. The assay was immunoSEQ multiplex PCR, and TCRdb's table has in-frame clones only and misses some. The sample has around 300,000 clones; approximately 16% are singletons. Sequencing used naive CD4+ T cells from blood. The receptors derive from a man aged 18 to 35 with type 1 diabetes.

This clone has only a few counts. The J gene is TRBJ2-3, the V gene TRBV5-1; 8 nucleotides align to TRBD1. V shed 5 bases, J shed 6 bases, and the junction held 5 bases outside the gene matches. CDR1 is SGHRS and CDR2 is YFSETQ in the germline V gene. The CDR3 is 13 amino acids. In nucleotides, the CDR3 is TGCGCCAGCAGGGAGACAGGGGTGGATACGCAGTATTTT. Protein product: CASRETGVDTQYF. Supplemented by reference TRBV5-1 and TRBJ2-3, the full variable domain reads KAGVTQTPRYLIKTRGQQVTLSCSPISGHRSVSWYQQTPGQGLQFLFEYFSETQRNKGNFPGRFSGRQFSNSRSEMNVSTLELGDSALYLCASRETGVDTQYFGPGTRLTVL.

The chain has TRBV5-1 and TRBJ2-7, with TRBD2 identical over 8 bases. Trimming at V came to 0 bases and at J to 5 bases, leaving 10 bases not matched to a gene. This CDR3 spans 16 amino acids. Germline-derived CDR1 and CDR2 are SGHRS and YFSETQ. In DNA, the CDR3 is TGCGCCAGCAGCTTGGTTCGTTTCGGGAGGGTCAACGAGCAGTACTTC. Translation: CASSLVRFGRVNEQYF.

Here the CDR3 reads CASSEAGLTTDTQYF. The CDR3 bases are TGTGCCAGCAGTGAAGCGGGACTAACCACAGATACGCAGTATTTT. V gene TRBV6-1 combines with J gene TRBJ2-3, with 7 positions matching TRBD2. This CDR3 is 15 amino acids long. CDR1 is MNHNS and CDR2 is SASEGT in the germline V gene. The ends lost 0 bases at V and 2 bases at J; junction bases unmatched: 2.

This clone was counted between two and nine times. V usage is TRBV15 and J usage is TRBJ2-5; weak D call: TRBD1 (6 bases). This CDR3 region has 14 residues. CDR1 LNHNV and CDR2 YYDKDF come from the germline V gene (reference sequence). The V end lost 2 bases, the J end lost 5 bases, and 12 bases lay between the germline ends. CDR3 DNA sequence: TGTGCCACCAGCAGATCAGAGGGGGTCGAGACCCAGTACTTC. This translates into CATSRSEGVETQYF. Full variable domain (rest looked up from reference TRBV15 and TRBJ2-5): DAMVIQNPRYQVTQFGKPVTLSCSQTLNHNVMYWYQQKSSQAPKLLFHYYDKDFNNEADTPDNFQSRRPNTSFCFLDIRSPGLGDTAMYLCATSRSEGVETQYFGPGTRLLVL.

This clone has a handful of counts. The J gene is TRBJ2-7, the V gene TRBV7-2; 10 positions match TRBD2. The CDR3 spans 14 residues. V gave up 5 bases and J gave up 3 bases; unmatched junction bases: 4. CDR1 and CDR2 (germline): SGHTA, FQGNSA. CDR3 protein: CASSVSGGLYEQYF. CDR3 DNA sequence: TGTGCCAGCAGCGTTAGCGGGGGGCTCTACGAGCAGTACTTC.

CDR3 in amino acids: CAWSVGLAVYNEQFF. The CDR3, as DNA: TGTGCCTGGAGTGTAGGGCTAGCGGTATACAATGAGCAGTTCTTC. The chain recombines TRBV30 with TRBJ2-1; 7 bases are a match to TRBD2. Trimming removed 0 bases from V and 4 bases from J; junction bases left unmatched: 6. Germline lookup yields CDR1 GTSNPN and CDR2 SVGIG (reference sequence). The CDR3 length is 15 residues.

This rearrangement joins TRBV4-3 to TRBJ2-5, with 8 bases matching TRBD1. CDR3 length: 19 amino acids. Looked up from germline, CDR1 is LGHNA and CDR2 is YSLEER. Trimming cost V 4 bases and J 0 bases; bases outside gene matches: 16. CDR3 protein: CASSPPSGRDRSYQETQYF. The CDR3 coding sequence is TGCGCCAGCAGCCCGCCATCCGGTCGGGACAGGTCGTACCAAGAGACCCAGTACTTC.

This sequence joins TRBV5-4 and TRBJ2-7; 7 bases are shared with TRBD1. Losses at the gene ends were 4 bases for V and 4 bases for J; bases not matched to a gene: 5. CDR1 SGHNT and CDR2 YYREEE come from the germline V gene (reference sequence). This CDR3 comprises 13 residues. CDR3 coding DNA: TGTGCCAGCAGCGTGAAACAGGGGTACGAGCAGTACTTC. This gives the protein CASSVKQGYEQYF.

V gene TRBV5-1 combines with J gene TRBJ1-2, with 8 bases that match TRBD1. The CDR3 is 15 residues long. The ends lost 4 bases at V and 0 bases at J; junction bases unmatched: 5. The germline gives CDR1 SGHRS, CDR2 YFSETQ. CDR3 protein: CASSRTGQANYGYTF. The CDR3 bases are TGCGCCAGCAGCAGAACGGGACAGGCTAACTATGGCTACACCTTC.

In its sample, this clone was seen a few times. The chain links TRBV28 to TRBJ2-1; 14 bases line up with TRBD2. Looked up from germline, CDR1 is MDHEN and CDR2 is SYDVKM. V shed 5 bases, J shed 7 bases, and the junction held 1 base outside the gene matches. The CDR3 length is 14 residues. As DNA, the CDR3 is TGTGCCAGCAGTAGACTAGCGGGAGGGAATGAGCAGTTCTTC. The encoded protein is CASSRLAGGNEQFF.

This sequence joins TRBV27 and TRBJ2-7; weak D call: TRBD2 (6 bases). Trimming took 6 bases from V and 2 from J, leaving 11 bases between them. CDR1 is MNHEY and CDR2 is SMNVEV in the germline V gene (reference sequence). This CDR3 has 13 residues. The CDR3 spells CASRTSGAYEQYF. The CDR3 region has the DNA TGTGCCAGCAGGACATCGGGGGCCTACGAGCAGTACTTC.

This clone was counted a few times. For the CDR3, the DNA is TGTGCCAGCAGTGAGTCGTTTTCAGCGGGGGGCTACACCTTC. Translated: CASSESFSAGGYTF. V gene TRBV2 combines with J gene TRBJ1-2, with unresolved D. From germline, CDR1 is SNHLY and CDR2 FYNNEI. Deletions cut 3 bases from V and 8 bases from J, with 16 bases between. The CDR3 is 14 residues long.

The chain is built from TRBV28 and TRBJ2-1; a possible D gene is TRBD2 (6 bases). The CDR3 consists of 16 residues. Per the germline V gene, CDR1 is MDHEN and CDR2 is SYDVKM. The V and J ends lost 8 bases and 4 bases respectively, with 21 bases between them. The CDR3, as DNA: TGTGCCAGCTCGACTCCCGGGACTGACCTATACAATGAGCAGTTCTTC. Its translation: CASSTPGTDLYNEQFF.

The CDR3 coding sequence is TGTGCCAGTAGTATCGGCCTTTTACAGGGCGGCCAGCATTTT. It translates to CASSIGLLQGGQHF. J is TRBJ1-5 and V is TRBV19, with a weak D call TRBD1 (6 bases). Germline V gives CDR1 LNHDA, CDR2 SQIVND (reference sequence). Trimming removed 3 bases from V and 12 bases from J, with 18 bases in between. This CDR3 is built from 14 residues.

Only a few counts were recorded for this clone. The chain employs TRBV7-2 and TRBJ2-7; tentatively, D is TRBD1 (6 bases). The CDR3 runs 13 residues. Germline V gene data show CDR1 as SGHTA and CDR2 as FQGNSA. Trimming pared 2 bases from V and 6 bases from J, leaving 11 bases between. CDR3 sequence reads: CASSLLQGAEQYF. The CDR3, as DNA: TGTGCCAGCAGCTTACTACAGGGTGCCGAGCAGTACTTC.

This clone was seen a handful of times. The V and J genes are TRBV5-1 and TRBJ2-5; 9 bases line up with TRBD2. J was trimmed by 1 base and V by 5 bases; bases with no gene match: 3. In germline, CDR1 is SGHRS, CDR2 YFSETQ. CDR3 length equals 14 residues. CDR3 in DNA: TGCGCCAGCAGTCAGACTAGCGGCCAAGAGACCCAGTACTTC. Amino acids: CASSQTSGQETQYF.

The chain has TRBV14 and TRBJ2-5; 8 bases match TRBD1. The length of the CDR3 is 14 residues. V was clipped by 4 bases and J by 7 bases; unmatched bases: 8. Looked up from germline, CDR1 is SGHDN and CDR2 is FVKESK. The CDR3 DNA reads as TGTGCCAGCAGCCCCCGGACAGGGCCAGGGACCCAGTACTTC. It yields the protein CASSPRTGPGTQYF.

The chain carries TRBV28 and TRBJ2-1, with 9 bases identical to TRBD2. The CDR3 is 16 residues long. J lost 4 bases, V lost 4 bases, and 8 bases had no gene match. The germline V gene encodes CDR1 MDHEN and CDR2 SYDVKM. CDR3 nucleotide sequence: TGTGCCAGCAGTTCCCCGGCTAGCGGGGAGTACAATGAGCAGTTCTTC. Amino acids: CASSSPASGEYNEQFF. The entire variable domain, with the rest obtained from reference TRBV28 and TRBJ2-1, is as follows: DVKVTQSSRYLVKRTGEKVFLECVQDMDHENMFWYRQDPGLGLRLIYFSYDVKMKEKGDIPEGYSVSREKKERFSLILESASTNQTSMYLCASSSPASGEYNEQFFGPGTRLTVL.

The V gene is TRBV5-1, the J gene TRBJ2-5; 12 bases align to TRBD2. The trim removed 7 bases at V and 4 bases at J, leaving 8 bases unmatched. The germline V gene has CDR1 SGHRS and CDR2 YFSETQ. The CDR3 extends over 15 amino acids. In DNA, the CDR3 is TGCGCCAGCGGCCGACTAGCGGGAGAGGGAGAGACCCAGTACTTC. This codes for CASGRLAGEGETQYF.

The chain combines TRBV7-2 with TRBJ1-2, with TRBD1 identical over 8 bases. The CDR3 loop spans 14 amino acids. V was pared by 2 bases and J by 8 bases, with 7 bases of the junction left unmatched. From germline, CDR1 is SGHTA and CDR2 FQGNSA. In DNA, the CDR3 is TGTGCCAGCAGCTTATTTCAGGGGGCGCAAGGCTACACCTTC. It codes for CASSLFQGAQGYTF. The variable domain in full, completed from reference TRBV7-2 and TRBJ1-2, reads GAGVSQSPSNKVTEKGKDVELRCDPISGHTALYWYRQSLGQGLEFLIYFQGNSAPDKSGLPSDRFSAERTGGSVSTLTIQRTQQEDSAVYLCASSLFQGAQGYTFGSGTRLTVV.

This clone was picked up a small number of times. The chain has TRBV27 and TRBJ2-2; the D gene is possibly TRBD1 (5 bases). The germline V and J ends were trimmed by 6 bases and 5 bases, with 16 bases remaining between them. Germline CDR1 and CDR2: MNHEY and SMNVEV (reference sequence). The CDR3 is made up of 15 amino acids. The CDR3, as DNA: TGTGCCAGCAGCATCATCAAGGGGCGGACCGGGGAGCTGTTTTTT. It translates to CASSIIKGRTGELFF.

The CDR3 reads CASSLPRTDTQYF. CDR3 coding DNA: TGCGCCAGCAGCCTACCTCGCACAGATACGCAGTATTTT. V and J are TRBV5-1 and TRBJ2-3; no reliable D call. V was cut by 4 bases and J by 1 base, with 7 bases left in between. This CDR3 has 13 amino acids. Germline V gene lookup returns CDR1 SGHRS and CDR2 YFSETQ.

Only a few counts were recorded for this clone. V gene TRBV29-1 combines with J gene TRBJ2-3; a possible D gene is TRBD1 (6 bases). Trimming pared 3 bases from V and 3 bases from J, leaving 7 bases between. CDR1 SQVTM and CDR2 ANQGSEA come from the germline V gene. This CDR3 is built from 12 residues. This chain's CDR3 is CSVDTGTDTQYF. The CDR3 coding sequence is TGCAGCGTTGACACAGGGACAGATACGCAGTATTTT.

The chain's CDR3 is CAWSVQGTGRVAQPQHF. The CDR3 nucleotides are TGTGCCTGGAGTGTACAAGGGACAGGGAGGGTTGCACAGCCCCAGCATTTT. This sequence joins TRBV30 and TRBJ1-5; TRBD1 aligns across 9 bases. The CDR3 runs 17 residues. Per germline, CDR1 GTSNPN and CDR2 SVGIG (reference sequence). Trimming took 0 bases from V and 7 from J; bases not matched to a gene: 13.

V usage is TRBV21-1 and J usage is TRBJ2-7; the table calls TRBD2, which could not be checked here. TRBV21-1 is a documented pseudogene. The CDR3 spans 12 residues. In DNA, the CDR3 is TGTGCCAGCGTCGGGCGGGGGCGCGAGCAGTACTTC. It codes for CASVGRGREQYF.

The chain joins TRBV28 to TRBJ2-5; 8 nucleotides align to TRBD2. With 5 bases clipped from V and 1 base from J, the junction kept 6 bases outside the gene matches. Germline values: CDR1 MDHEN, CDR2 SYDVKM. This CDR3 is 15 amino acids long. The DNA of the CDR3 is TGTGCCAGCAGTCCAGGCGGGGGGCTCCAAGAGACCCAGTACTTC. Its protein product is CASSPGGGLQETQYF. The full variable domain, rest sourced from reference TRBV28 and TRBJ2-5, is DVKVTQSSRYLVKRTGEKVFLECVQDMDHENMFWYRQDPGLGLRLIYFSYDVKMKEKGDIPEGYSVSREKKERFSLILESASTNQTSMYLCASSPGGGLQETQYFGPGTRLLVL.

This rearrangement joins TRBV5-1 to TRBJ2-2; no clear D gene. Germline V gives CDR1 SGHRS, CDR2 YFSETQ. V was cut by 0 bases and J by 1 base, with 4 bases left in between. The CDR3 length is 14 residues. CDR3 coding DNA: TGCGCCAGCAGCTTGGACAGGAACACCGGGGAGCTGTTTTTT. Amino acids: CASSLDRNTGELFF. Drawing the rest from reference TRBV5-1 and TRBJ2-2, the complete variable domain is KAGVTQTPRYLIKTRGQQVTLSCSPISGHRSVSWYQQTPGQGLQFLFEYFSETQRNKGNFPGRFSGRQFSNSRSEMNVSTLELGDSALYLCASSLDRNTGELFFGEGSRLTVL.

Only a few counts were recorded for this clone. The rearrangement links TRBV27 to TRBJ2-7, with TRBD2 identical over 11 bases. V trimming: 2 bases; J trimming: 2 bases; junction bases outside the gene matches: 5. From germline, CDR1 is MNHEY and CDR2 SMNVEV (reference sequence). The CDR3 sequence is 16 residues long. CDR3 sequence reads: CASSLGLAGRAYEQYF. In nucleotides, the CDR3 is TGTGCCAGCAGTTTAGGACTAGCGGGCCGAGCCTACGAGCAGTACTTC.

In DNA form, the CDR3 reads TGTGCCAGCAGTCGAGGACAGGGACAAGGCTACACCTTC. Its protein is CASSRGQGQGYTF. The chain joins TRBV6-5 to TRBJ1-2, with 8 bases lining up with TRBD1. The CDR3 length is 13 residues. Germline V lookup: CDR1 MNHEY, CDR2 SVGAGI. V dropped 5 bases and J dropped 8; count of bases not matched to a gene: 7.

The gene calls are TRBV4-1 and TRBJ2-5, with D possibly TRBD1 on 6 matching bases. The germline CDR1 and CDR2 sequences are MGHRA and YSYEKL. V was pared by 2 bases and J by 0 bases, with 7 bases between. The CDR3 spans 14 residues. The CDR3 sequence: CASSQRTDQETQYF. The CDR3 DNA follows: TGCGCCAGCAGCCAACGGACAGACCAAGAGACCCAGTACTTC.

This clone turned up a few times. The chain combines TRBV5-6 with TRBJ1-2; maybe TRBD1 (6 bases). Germline V gene sequence: CDR1 SGHDT, CDR2 YYEEEE. V was cut by 1 base and J by 7 bases, with 11 bases left in between. The CDR3 is 13 amino acids. CDR3 DNA sequence: TGTGCCAGCAGCTTGTTCAGGGGTGGTGGCTACACCTTC. Protein: CASSLFRGGGYTF.